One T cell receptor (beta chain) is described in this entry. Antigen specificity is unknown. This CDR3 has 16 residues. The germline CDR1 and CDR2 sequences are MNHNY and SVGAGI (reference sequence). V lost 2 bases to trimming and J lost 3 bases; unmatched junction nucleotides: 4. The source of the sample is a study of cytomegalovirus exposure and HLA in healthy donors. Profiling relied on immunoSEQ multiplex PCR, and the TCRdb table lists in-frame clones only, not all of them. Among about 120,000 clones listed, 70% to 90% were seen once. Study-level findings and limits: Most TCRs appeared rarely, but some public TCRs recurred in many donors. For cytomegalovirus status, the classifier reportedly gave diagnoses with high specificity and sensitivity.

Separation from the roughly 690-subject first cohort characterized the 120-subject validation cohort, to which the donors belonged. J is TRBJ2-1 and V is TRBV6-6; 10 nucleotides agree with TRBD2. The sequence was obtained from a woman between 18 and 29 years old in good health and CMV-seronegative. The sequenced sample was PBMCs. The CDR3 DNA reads TGTGCCAGCAGTTACCGGCTAGCGGGGGACTACAATGAGCAGTTCTTC. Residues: CASSYRLAGDYNEQFF.